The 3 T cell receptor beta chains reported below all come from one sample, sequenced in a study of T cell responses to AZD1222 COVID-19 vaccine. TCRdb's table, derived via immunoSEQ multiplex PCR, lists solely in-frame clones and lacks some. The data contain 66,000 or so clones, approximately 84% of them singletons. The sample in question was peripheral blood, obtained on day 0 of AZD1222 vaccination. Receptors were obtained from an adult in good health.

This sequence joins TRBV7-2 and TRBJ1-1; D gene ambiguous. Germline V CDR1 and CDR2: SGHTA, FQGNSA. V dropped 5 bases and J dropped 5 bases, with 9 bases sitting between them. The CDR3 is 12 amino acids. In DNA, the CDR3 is TGTGCCAGCAGCCCAGGTTTTACTGAAGCTTTCTTT. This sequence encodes CASSPGFTEAFF. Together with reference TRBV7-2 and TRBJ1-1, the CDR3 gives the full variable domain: GAGVSQSPSNKVTEKGKDVELRCDPISGHTALYWYRQSLGQGLEFLIYFQGNSAPDKSGLPSDRFSAERTGGSVSTLTIQRTQQEDSAVYLCASSPGFTEAFFGQGTRLTVV.

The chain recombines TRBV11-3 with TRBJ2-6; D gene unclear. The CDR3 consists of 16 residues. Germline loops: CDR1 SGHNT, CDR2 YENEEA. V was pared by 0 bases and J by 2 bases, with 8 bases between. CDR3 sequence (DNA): TGTGCCAGCAGCTTAGATATAGGGACTGGGGCCAACGTCCTGACTTTC. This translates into CASSLDIGTGANVLTF.

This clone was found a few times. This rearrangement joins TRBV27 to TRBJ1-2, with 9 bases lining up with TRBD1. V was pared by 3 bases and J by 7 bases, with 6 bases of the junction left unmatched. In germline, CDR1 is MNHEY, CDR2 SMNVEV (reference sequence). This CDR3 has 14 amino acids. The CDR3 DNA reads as TGTGCCAGCAGTTTTGGGACAGGGAACGGTGGCTACACCTTC. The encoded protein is CASSFGTGNGGYTF.